The T cell receptor beta chain under discussion was sequenced for a study of T cells in localized non-small cell lung cancer (dated by TCRdb to the early 2020s). For the study in its entirety: The study examined T cell repertoires in approximately 240 patients with early-stage NSCLC and compared tumors with uninvolved tumor-adjacent lungs. The cohort consisted of 200 to 250 treatment-naive NSCLC patients whose localized lung tumors had been resected. Of the NSCLC patients, around 140 were male and approximately 110 were female, and the mean age was approximately 66 years.

Study-wide findings and limitations: Of the top 100 tumor clones, a median of roughly 57 were detected in paired uninvolved adjacent lung; over 25 were also among that lung's top 100. Because multi-region tumor sequencing was not done, intratumor heterogeneity could not be ruled out. The highest T cell clonality was observed in uninvolved tumor-adjacent lung, where clonality exceeded that of tumor, suggesting that antigenic responses were more focused in uninvolved tumor-adjacent lung. Longer overall survival was associated with higher blood T cell density, whereas shorter survival was associated with higher adjacent-lung clonality. Because of the exploratory design, TCR variables were selected using unadjusted p-values without false-discovery rate correction.

At diagnosis, peripheral blood, uninvolved tumor-adjacent lung and tumor were collected and stored as a combination of fresh-frozen and FFPE material. For TCR repertoire profiling, blood samples were analyzed in the form of peripheral blood mononuclear cells. This clone came up once. Its antigen is currently not known. No much larger clone exists at a distance of one base, and base qualities are not known. The immunoSEQ Assay was used to sequence TCR beta CDR3 regions from DNA. From the authors' description of their analysis: T cell density was computed as TCR beta template counts normalized to usable DNA estimated by amplifying housekeeping genes. The preseqR package was used to estimate richness by extrapolating to 400,000 templates for PBMC samples and to 120,000 templates for tissue samples. Clonality was defined as one minus Pielou's evenness. Tissue-enriched TCRs were identified by differential abundance testing using productive amino-acid clonotypes, minimum total count 5 and alpha 0.1. The Jaccard Index and the Morisita Overlap Index were used to measure repertoire overlap between compartments. GLIPH clustered TCR beta CDR3s with public tetramer-defined viral CDR3s; viral motifs required at least three viral sequences plus V-gene enrichment. TCRdb stores this immuneACCESS table with in-frame sequences only. Part of the clones is absent; in the studies checked, under half of the shortfall reflects unresolved V genes, and no reason is known for the rest. The DNA gave D and trimming, while V, J and clone size come from that table. The sample contains around 33,000 clones, around 92% of them found a single time. The ten top clones hold roughly 2.1% of the sample.

Here the sequenced sample was peripheral blood, taken before any cancer treatment. The sequence derives from a female donor of 60 years or more with stage I lung adenocarcinoma.

At the DNA level, the sequence is TGTGCCAGTAGACAGTTAGACAGCTCCTACAATGAGCAGTTCTTC. This encodes CASRQLDSSYNEQFF. The chain employs TRBV19 and TRBJ2-1; TRBD1 is perhaps the D gene, given 5 matching bases. The germline ends are 12 bases apart after V is trimmed by 6 bases and J by 0 bases. Taken from cysteine to phenylalanine, the CDR3 has 15 residues. CDR3 DNA is the only sequence kept; it has 45 bases, read in frame from the first base. According to the germline V gene (reference sequence), CDR1 reads LNHDA and CDR2 reads SQIVND. The CDR3, completed at both ends by the reference TRBV19 and TRBJ2-1 genes, gives the full variable domain DGGITQSPKYLFRKEGQNVTLSCEQNLNHDAMYWYRQDPGQGLRLIYYSQIVNDFQKGDIAEGYSVSREKKESFPLTVTSAQKNPTAFYLCASRQLDSSYNEQFFGPGTRLTVL.